The clone carrying this TCR beta chain occurred once. Its specificity is not known. Germline V lookup: CDR1 PRHDT, CDR2 FYEKMQ (reference sequence). CDR3 size: 16 residues. The germline V and J ends were trimmed by 1 base and 2 bases, with 14 bases remaining between them. The protocol was immunoSEQ multiplex PCR, while the TCRdb copy is restricted to in-frame clones and leaves out a portion. The data hold around 52,000 clones, with 90% to 95% observed a single time. The sample is drawn from a study of cytomegalovirus exposure and HLA in healthy donors. Background on the study: The use of the same platform for the 95 to 150 validation repertoires and the roughly 630 first-cohort repertoires was reported by a later analysis.

Whole-study findings and limits: The study found most TCR sequences rare, yet found some public TCRs in many donors.

The V gene is TRBV13, the J gene TRBJ1-2; D is perhaps TRBD1 (6 bases). This TCR was sampled from a woman younger than 35 in good health and CMV-seronegative. Specimen: PBMCs. The CDR3 nucleotides read TGTGCCAGCAGCTTAGAGGATGGGACACCCAACTATGGCTACACCTTC. As protein: CASSLEDGTPNYGYTF.